The T cell receptor beta chain described here comes from a study of shared clonotypes between healthy human individuals. Findings and caveats of the study: Naive subsets usually exceeded memory subsets in estimated richness.

Points on this clone: Its target is not known.

CDR1 is SGHRS, CDR2 YFSETQ, per germline. Deletions cut 3 bases from V and 10 bases from J, with 17 bases between. CDR3 size: 13 residues. Method: immunoSEQ multiplex PCR; TCRdb's copy keeps in-frame clones and lacks some. The table shows approximately 2.3 million clones, with 90% to 95% occurring only once. Sequenced: naive CD4+ T cells from PBMCs. Subset described: CD45RA+ positively selected. The rearrangement uses TRBV5-1 and TRBJ2-7, with D possibly called TRBD1 or TRBD2 (5 bases each). This sequence was found in a man between 18 and 35 years old in good health. Some clones in this sample may be carry-over from other donors' samples. In DNA, the CDR3 is TGCGCCAGCAGCTCAGGGACGGGTAATAGACAGTACTTC. It specifies CASSSGTGNRQYF. Together with reference TRBV5-1 and TRBJ2-7, the CDR3 gives the full variable domain: KAGVTQTPRYLIKTRGQQVTLSCSPISGHRSVSWYQQTPGQGLQFLFEYFSETQRNKGNFPGRFSGRQFSNSRSEMNVSTLELGDSALYLCASSSGTGNRQYFGPGTRLTVT.